This T cell receptor beta chain appears in the sequencing data of a study of response to subunit inactivated influenza vaccine. Study-level results: The study's authors posited that every seasonal influenza vaccination enlists few new T cells.

TCRdb re-called the RT-PCR reads with MiXCR, one entry per CDR3 protein. Among around 580,000 distinct CDR3 sequences, approximately 15% were seen once, and the ten largest hold roughly 11%. This clonotype was seen a handful of times. Antigen unknown. The clonotype originates from a man aged 45-65 years who received an inactivated influenza vaccine. Source: PBMCs from blood, taken approximately 13 days after vaccination.

The DNA for the CDR3 is TGTGCCAGCAGGGGGGGGCTAGCGGGAGACAATGAGCAGTTCTTC. This encodes CASRGGLAGDNEQFF. The chain combines TRBV27 with TRBJ2-1; 10 bases fit TRBD2. CDR3 length: 15 residues. Per the germline V gene, CDR1 is MNHEY and CDR2 is SMNVEV (reference sequence). The ends lost 6 bases at V and 5 bases at J; junction bases unmatched: 7.